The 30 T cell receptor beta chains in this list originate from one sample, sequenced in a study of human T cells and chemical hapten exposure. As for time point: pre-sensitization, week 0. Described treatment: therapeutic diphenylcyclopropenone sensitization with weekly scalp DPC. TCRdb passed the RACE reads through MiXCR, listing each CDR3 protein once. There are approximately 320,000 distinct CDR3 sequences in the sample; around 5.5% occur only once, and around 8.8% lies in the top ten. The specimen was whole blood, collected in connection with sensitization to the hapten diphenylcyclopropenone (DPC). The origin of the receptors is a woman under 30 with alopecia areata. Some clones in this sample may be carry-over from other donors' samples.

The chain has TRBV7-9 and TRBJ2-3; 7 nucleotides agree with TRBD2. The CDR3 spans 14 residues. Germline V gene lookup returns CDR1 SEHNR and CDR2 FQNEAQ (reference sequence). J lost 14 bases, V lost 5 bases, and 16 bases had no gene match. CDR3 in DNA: TGTGCCAGCAGCCTACCGGGACTACCAATTGTTGGGTATTTT. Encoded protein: CASSLPGLPIVGYF.

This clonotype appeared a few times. The CDR3 coding sequence is TGTGCCAGCAGACTAATTCCTTTAAGGTGCACAGATACGCAGTATTTT. This translates into CASRLIPLRCTDTQYF. The chain uses TRBV6-6 and TRBJ2-3; D ambiguous. CDR1 and CDR2 (germline): MNHNY, SVGAGI (reference sequence). Trimming removed 6 bases from V and 1 base from J, with 17 bases in between. The CDR3 is 16 residues long.

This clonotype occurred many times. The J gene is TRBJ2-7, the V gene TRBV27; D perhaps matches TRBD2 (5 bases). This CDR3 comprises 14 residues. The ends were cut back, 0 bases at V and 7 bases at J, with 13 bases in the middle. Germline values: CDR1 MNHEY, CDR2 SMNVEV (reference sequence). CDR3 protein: CASSLSDAGVEQYF. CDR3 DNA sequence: TGTGCCAGCAGTTTATCGGACGCCGGGGTGGAGCAGTACTTC.

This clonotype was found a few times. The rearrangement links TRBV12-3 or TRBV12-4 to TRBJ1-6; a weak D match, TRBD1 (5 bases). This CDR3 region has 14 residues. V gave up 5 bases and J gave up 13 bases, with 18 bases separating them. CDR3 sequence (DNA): TGTGCCAGCAGTCCCGGGGCCGCAAGTGTGCCCCTCCACTTT. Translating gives CASSPGAASVPLHF.

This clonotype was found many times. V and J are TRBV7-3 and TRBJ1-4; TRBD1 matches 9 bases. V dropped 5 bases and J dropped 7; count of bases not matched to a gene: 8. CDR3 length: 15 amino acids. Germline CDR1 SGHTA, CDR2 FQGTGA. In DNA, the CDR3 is TGTGCCAGCAGCACTACAGGGGGCTCTGGTGAAAAACTGTTTTTT. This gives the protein CASSTTGGSGEKLFF.

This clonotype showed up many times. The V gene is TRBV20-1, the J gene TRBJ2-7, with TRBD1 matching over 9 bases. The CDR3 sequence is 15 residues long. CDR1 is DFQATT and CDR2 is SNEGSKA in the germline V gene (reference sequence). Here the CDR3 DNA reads TGCAGCGCCCTTGGGACAGGGCGTATAAGCTACGAGCAGTACTTC. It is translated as CSALGTGRISYEQYF.

The CDR3 bases are TGCGCCAGCAGCCAGCAAGTCCGAGAAGATACGCAGTATTTT. Translation: CASSQQVREDTQYF. V usage is TRBV4-3 and J usage is TRBJ2-3; D remains ambiguous. CDR1 is LGHNA and CDR2 is YSLEER in the germline V gene. Trimming removed 3 bases from V and 5 bases from J, with 12 bases in between. The CDR3 spans 14 residues.

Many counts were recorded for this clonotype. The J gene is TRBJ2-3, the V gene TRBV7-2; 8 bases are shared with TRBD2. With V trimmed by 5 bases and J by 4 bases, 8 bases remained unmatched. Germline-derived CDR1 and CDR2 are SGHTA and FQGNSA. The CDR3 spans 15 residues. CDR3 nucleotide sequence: TGTGCCAGCAGCCCTGGCGGGGGGTATTCAGATACGCAGTATTTT. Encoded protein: CASSPGGGYSDTQYF.

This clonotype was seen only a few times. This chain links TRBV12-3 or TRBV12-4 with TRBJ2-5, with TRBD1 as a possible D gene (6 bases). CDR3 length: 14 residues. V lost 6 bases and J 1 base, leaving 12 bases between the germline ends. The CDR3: CASSSTGPQETQYF. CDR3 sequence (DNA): TGTGCCAGCAGCTCCACAGGGCCCCAAGAGACCCAGTACTTC.

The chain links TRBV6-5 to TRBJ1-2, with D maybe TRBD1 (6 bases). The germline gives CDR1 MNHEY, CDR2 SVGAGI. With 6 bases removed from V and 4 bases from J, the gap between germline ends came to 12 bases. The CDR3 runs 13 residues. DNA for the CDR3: TGTGCCAGCAGGAAACAGGGTGGCTATGGCTACACCTTC. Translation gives CASRKQGGYGYTF.

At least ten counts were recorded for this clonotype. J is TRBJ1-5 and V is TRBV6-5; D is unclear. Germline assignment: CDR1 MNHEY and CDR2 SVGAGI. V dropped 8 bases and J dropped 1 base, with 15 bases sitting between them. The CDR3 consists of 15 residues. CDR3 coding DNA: TGTGCCAGCCGCATACGGGGTGGAAGCAATCAGCCCCAGCATTTT. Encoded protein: CASRIRGGSNQPQHF.

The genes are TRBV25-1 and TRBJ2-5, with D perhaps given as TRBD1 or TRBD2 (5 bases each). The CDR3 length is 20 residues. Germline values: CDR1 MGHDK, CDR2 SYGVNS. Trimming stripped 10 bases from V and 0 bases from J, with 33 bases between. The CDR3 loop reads CATPVPRTPRDPLYQETQYF. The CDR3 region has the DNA TGTGCCACACCCGTGCCCCGCACCCCCCGGGACCCTTTGTACCAAGAGACCCAGTACTTC.

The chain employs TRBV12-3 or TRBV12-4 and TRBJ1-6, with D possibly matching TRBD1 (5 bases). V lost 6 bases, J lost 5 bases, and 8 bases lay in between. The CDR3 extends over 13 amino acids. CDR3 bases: TGTGCCAGCAGCCAGGGTAATAATTCACCCCTCCACTTT. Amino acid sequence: CASSQGNNSPLHF.

The CDR3 DNA reads TGTGCCAGCAGCTTTCGGCTTTTCTATGGCTACACCTTC. Its protein is CASSFRLFYGYTF. The rearrangement joins TRBV7-2 to TRBJ1-2; D gene unclear. The CDR3 runs to 13 residues. Trimming pared 3 bases from V and 4 bases from J, leaving 9 bases between. Germline loops: CDR1 SGHTA, CDR2 FQGNSA.

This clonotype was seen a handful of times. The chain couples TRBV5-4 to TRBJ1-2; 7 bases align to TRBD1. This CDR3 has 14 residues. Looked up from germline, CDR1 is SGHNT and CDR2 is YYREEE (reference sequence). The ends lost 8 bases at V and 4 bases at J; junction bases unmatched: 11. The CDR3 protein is CASRAGTAFYGYTF. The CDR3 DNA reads TGTGCCAGTAGAGCCGGGACAGCCTTCTATGGCTACACCTTC.

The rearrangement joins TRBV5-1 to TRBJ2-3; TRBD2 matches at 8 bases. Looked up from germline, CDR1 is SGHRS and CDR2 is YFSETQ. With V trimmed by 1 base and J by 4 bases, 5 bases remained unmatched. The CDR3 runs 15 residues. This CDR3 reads CASSLRRGVSDTQYF. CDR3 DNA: TGCGCCAGCAGCTTGCGGCGGGGGGTTTCAGATACGCAGTATTTT.

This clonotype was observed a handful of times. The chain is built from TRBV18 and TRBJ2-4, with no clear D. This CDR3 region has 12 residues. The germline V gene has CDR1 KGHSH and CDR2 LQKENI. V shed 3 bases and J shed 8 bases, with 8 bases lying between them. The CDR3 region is CASSPSRDIQYF. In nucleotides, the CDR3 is TGTGCCAGCTCACCCTCCCGAGACATTCAGTACTTC.

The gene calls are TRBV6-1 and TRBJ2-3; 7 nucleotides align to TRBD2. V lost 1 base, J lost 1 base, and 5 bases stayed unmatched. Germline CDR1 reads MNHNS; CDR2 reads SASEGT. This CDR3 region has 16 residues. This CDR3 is CASSEETGGGTDTQYF. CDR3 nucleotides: TGTGCCAGCAGTGAAGAAACGGGAGGAGGCACAGATACGCAGTATTTT.

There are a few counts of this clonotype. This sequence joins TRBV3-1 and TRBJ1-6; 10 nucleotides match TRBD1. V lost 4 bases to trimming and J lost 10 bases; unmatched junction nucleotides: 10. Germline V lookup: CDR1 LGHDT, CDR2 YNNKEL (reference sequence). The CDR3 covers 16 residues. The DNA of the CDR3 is TGTGCCAGCAGCCCGAGCTCAGGGGGACAGGGGTCACCCCTCCACTTT. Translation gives CASSPSSGGQGSPLHF. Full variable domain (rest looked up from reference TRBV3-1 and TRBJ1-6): DTAVSQTPKYLVTQMGNDKSIKCEQNLGHDTMYWYKQDSKKFLKIMFSYNNKELIINETVPNRFSPKSPDKAHLNLHINSLELGDSAVYFCASSPSSGGQGSPLHFGNGTRLTVT.

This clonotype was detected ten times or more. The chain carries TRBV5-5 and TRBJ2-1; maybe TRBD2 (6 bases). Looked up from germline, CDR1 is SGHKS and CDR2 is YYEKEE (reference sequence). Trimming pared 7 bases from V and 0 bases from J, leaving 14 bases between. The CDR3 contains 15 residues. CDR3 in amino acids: CASRSGLSSYNEQFF. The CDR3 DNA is TGTGCCAGCCGCTCGGGACTCAGCTCCTACAATGAGCAGTTCTTC.

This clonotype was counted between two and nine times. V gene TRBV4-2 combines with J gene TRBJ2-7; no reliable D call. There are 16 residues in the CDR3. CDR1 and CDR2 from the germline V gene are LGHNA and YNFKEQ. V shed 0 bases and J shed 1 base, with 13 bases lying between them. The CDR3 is CASSQDSSTPSYEQYF. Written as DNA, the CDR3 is TGTGCCAGCAGCCAAGATTCCTCTACTCCATCCTACGAGCAGTACTTC.

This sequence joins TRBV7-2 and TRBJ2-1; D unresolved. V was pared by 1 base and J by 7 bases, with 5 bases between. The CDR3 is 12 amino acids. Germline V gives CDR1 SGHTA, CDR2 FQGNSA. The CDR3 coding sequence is TGTGCCAGCAGCTTAGACAAAAATGAGCAGTTCTTC. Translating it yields CASSLDKNEQFF.

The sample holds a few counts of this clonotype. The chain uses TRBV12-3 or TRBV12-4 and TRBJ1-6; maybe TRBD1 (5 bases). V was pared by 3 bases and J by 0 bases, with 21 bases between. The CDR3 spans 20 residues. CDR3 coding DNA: TGTGCCAGCAGTTTTCGGACAAGGCTTTCATTGAGCTCCTATAATTCACCCCTCCACTTT. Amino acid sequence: CASSFRTRLSLSSYNSPLHF.

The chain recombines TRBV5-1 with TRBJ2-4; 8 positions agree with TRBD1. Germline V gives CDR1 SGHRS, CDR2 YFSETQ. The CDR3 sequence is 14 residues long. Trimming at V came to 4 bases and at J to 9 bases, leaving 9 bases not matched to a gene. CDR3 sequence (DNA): TGCGCCAGCAGCCCTGGACAGGGTGTCGGCATTCAGTACTTC. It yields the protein CASSPGQGVGIQYF. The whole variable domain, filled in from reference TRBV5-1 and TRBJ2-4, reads KAGVTQTPRYLIKTRGQQVTLSCSPISGHRSVSWYQQTPGQGLQFLFEYFSETQRNKGNFPGRFSGRQFSNSRSEMNVSTLELGDSALYLCASSPGQGVGIQYFGAGTRLSVL.

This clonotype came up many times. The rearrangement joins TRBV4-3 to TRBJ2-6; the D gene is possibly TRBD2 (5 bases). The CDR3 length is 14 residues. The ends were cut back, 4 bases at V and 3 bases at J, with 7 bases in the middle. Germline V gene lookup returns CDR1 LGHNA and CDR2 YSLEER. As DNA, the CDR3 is TGCGCCAGCAGCCGAGGGCTTGGGGCCAACGTCCTGACTTTC. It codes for CASSRGLGANVLTF.

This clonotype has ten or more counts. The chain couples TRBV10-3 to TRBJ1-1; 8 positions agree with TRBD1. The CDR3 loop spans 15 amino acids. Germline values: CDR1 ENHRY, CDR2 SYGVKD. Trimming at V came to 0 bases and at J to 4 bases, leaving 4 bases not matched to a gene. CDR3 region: CAISESRGLATEAFF. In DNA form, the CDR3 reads TGTGCCATCAGTGAGTCCAGGGGGCTGGCCACTGAAGCTTTCTTT.

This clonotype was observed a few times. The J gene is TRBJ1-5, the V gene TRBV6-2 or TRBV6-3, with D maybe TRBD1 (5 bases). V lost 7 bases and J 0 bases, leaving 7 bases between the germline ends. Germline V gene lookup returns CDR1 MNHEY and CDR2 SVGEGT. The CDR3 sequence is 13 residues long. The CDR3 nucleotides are TGTGCCAGCACGGGGACTAGCAATCAGCCCCAGCATTTT. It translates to CASTGTSNQPQHF.

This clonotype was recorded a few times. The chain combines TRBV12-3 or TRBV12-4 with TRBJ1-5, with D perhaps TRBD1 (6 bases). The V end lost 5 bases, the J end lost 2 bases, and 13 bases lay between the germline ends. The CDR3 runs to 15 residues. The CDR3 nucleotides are TGTGCCAGCAGTCGGAATGGGGGCGGCAATCAGCCCCAGCATTTT. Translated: CASSRNGGGNQPQHF.

This CDR3 is CASSLQMRRSSYEQYF. DNA of the CDR3: TGTGCCAGCAGTTTACAAATGCGGAGGAGCTCCTACGAGCAGTACTTC. This chain uses TRBV27 with TRBJ2-7; perhaps TRBD2 as D (5 bases). The CDR3 has 16 amino acids. Trimming cost V 2 bases and J 0 bases, with 14 bases left between them. The V gene's germline CDR1 is MNHEY and CDR2 SMNVEV (reference sequence).

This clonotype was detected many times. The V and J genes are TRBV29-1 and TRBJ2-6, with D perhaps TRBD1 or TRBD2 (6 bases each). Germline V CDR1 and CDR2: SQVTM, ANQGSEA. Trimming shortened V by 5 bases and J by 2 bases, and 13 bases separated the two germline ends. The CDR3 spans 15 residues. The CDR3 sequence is CSVRGASAGANVLTF. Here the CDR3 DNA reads TGCAGCGTTAGGGGGGCGTCCGCTGGGGCCAACGTCCTGACTTTC.